A selection of T cell receptor beta chains follows, all from one sample in a study of graft-versus-host responses after intestinal transplantation. Some clones are missing from TCRdb's copy, which holds only in-frame ones; the method was immunoSEQ multiplex PCR. Counted here are nearly 25,000 clones, about 40% occurring once; the ten biggest clones make up less than 0.75%. Specimen: alloreactive CD4+ T cells from a mixed lymphocyte reaction culture, collected before intestinal transplant. These receptors all stem from a human patient who received an intestinal transplant. Both conserved end residues are part of each CDR3. Each record gives: V gene, clone size, D gene, J gene, CDR3 DNA, CDR3 protein. D genes are given only for firm matches. Not all rows give a size; the values are once, few, many and, for expanded clones, a class.

>TRBV28|few|.|TRBJ1-6
TGTGCCAGCAGTTTACCCGGACACTCCAATTCACCCCTCCACTTT
CASSLPGHSNSPLHF
>TRBV4-2|few|.|TRBJ1-2
TGTGCCAGCAGCCAAGAGCCGACAAGAGGGTATGGCTACACCTTC
CASSQEPTRGYGYTF
>TRBV6-1|.|.|TRBJ1-2
TGTGCCAGCAGCAATCCGAAACGGGGCTACACCTTC
CASSNPKRGYTF
>TRBV5-5|few|.|TRBJ2-6
TGTGCCAGCAGCTTGTATGGGGGCACTGGGGCCAACGTCCTGACTTTC
CASSLYGGTGANVLTF
>TRBV6-6|medium-sized|.|TRBJ1-1
TGTGCCAGCAGGTCAACTCAGGGCGCTGGTGAAGCTTTCTTT
CASRSTQGAGEAFF
>TRBV11-2|.|TRBD2|TRBJ2-1
TGTGCCAGCAGTGAGCGGGGGGCGGATGAGCAGTTCTTC
CASSERGADEQFF
>TRBV19|few|.|TRBJ1-3
TGTGCCAGTAGTCACGGACAGCCGACCTCTGGAAACACCATATATTTT
CASSHGQPTSGNTIYF
>TRBV6-6|once|.|TRBJ1-1
TGTGCCAGCAGTTGGACCCGAACAGGAAAGAACACTGAAGCTTTCTTT
CASSWTRTGKNTEAFF
>TRBV27|few|.|TRBJ1-1
TGTGCCAGCAGTTGGGAGCAGGAGAGGGATGAAGCTTTCTTT
CASSWEQERDEAFF
>TRBV5-4|.|.|TRBJ1-1
TGTGCCAGCAGCTTGGACAGCCAGAACACTGAAGCTTTCTTT
CASSLDSQNTEAFF
>TRBV5-4|.|.|TRBJ2-1
TGTGCCAGCAGCTTTGAGTTGGCTCCTAGGTCCAATGAGCAGTTCTTC
CASSFELAPRSNEQFF
>TRBV20-1|.|.|TRBJ2-7
TGCAGTGCTAGAGCCACCTACGAGCAGTACTTC
CSARATYEQYF
>TRBV6-5|.|.|TRBJ1-5
TGTGCCAGCAGTTACGCAGAGGGCAATCAGCCCCAGCATTTT
CASSYAEGNQPQHF
>TRBV2|.|.|TRBJ1-1
TGTGCCAGCAGTGTCCGGGCGGGGGAAACTGAAGCTTTCTTT
CASSVRAGETEAFF
>TRBV10-2|.|.|TRBJ1-2
TGCGCCAGCAGTGATAACGGGGGATTAATAAACTATGGCTACACCTTC
CASSDNGGLINYGYTF
>TRBV2|few|.|TRBJ1-6
TGTGCCAGCAGTGGCCAGGGGAGCTCCTATAATTCACCCCTCCACTTT
CASSGQGSSYNSPLHF
>TRBV6-6|.|.|TRBJ2-4
TGTGCCAGCAGTTACTCCCAGGGTAGCATTCAGTACTTC
CASSYSQGSIQYF
>TRBV5-6|.|TRBD2|TRBJ2-1
TGTGCCAGCAGCAGTACGGGGGGGCCCTACAATGAGCAGTTCTTC
CASSSTGGPYNEQFF
>TRBV18|.|.|TRBJ1-4
TGTGCCAGCTCACCGTCAGGAAATGAAAAACTGTTTTTT
CASSPSGNEKLFF
>TRBV5-1|.|TRBD1|TRBJ2-5
TGCGCCAGCAGCCCGACAGGGACCAGCCTAGGGACCCAGTACTTC
CASSPTGTSLGTQYF
>TRBV6-5|few|.|TRBJ1-1
TGTGCCAGCAGTTACATAGGGGGGGGCACTGAAGCTTTCTTT
CASSYIGGGTEAFF
>TRBV11-2|few|.|TRBJ2-3
TGTGCCAGCAGCAAACAGACTACCATATCCACAGATACGCAGTATTTT
CASSKQTTISTDTQYF
>TRBV28|.|TRBD1|TRBJ1-4
TGTGCCAGCAGTTTCGCGGGACAGGGTCTCGATGAAAAACTGTTTTTT
CASSFAGQGLDEKLFF
>TRBV4-3|few|.|TRBJ1-1
TGCGCCAGCAGCCAAACACAGAGAAACACTGAAGCTTTCTTT
CASSQTQRNTEAFF
>TRBV5-6|.|.|TRBJ2-6
TGTGCCAGCAGCTTGGTGGGGCAGGGAAGAGTCCTGACTTTC
CASSLVGQGRVLTF
>TRBV11-3|few|TRBD2|TRBJ2-1
TGTGCCAGCAGGGTAGCGGGGGGGCATTTGAATGAGCAGTTCTTC
CASRVAGGHLNEQFF
>TRBV29-1|.|.|TRBJ1-4
TGCAGCGTTGGTCCTACTAATGAAAAACTGTTTTTT
CSVGPTNEKLFF
>TRBV5-5|few|.|TRBJ1-6
TGTGCCAGCAGCCTTAATTCACCCCTCCACTTT
CASSLNSPLHF
>TRBV2|.|TRBD1|TRBJ1-2
TGTGCCAGCAGTCCCAGACCGGGACAGGGAAGTGGCTACACCTTC
CASSPRPGQGSGYTF
>TRBV6-5|few|.|TRBJ2-1
TGTGCCAGCAGTTACTCGCCAGGTTCTTCGTACAATGAGCAGTTCTTC
CASSYSPGSSYNEQFF
>TRBV19|few|.|TRBJ1-5
TGTGCCAGTAGTATAGGATACAGGAATCAGCCCCAGCATTTT
CASSIGYRNQPQHF
>TRBV28|.|.|TRBJ1-3
TGTGCCAGCAGTTCTTTCGGGACATTCTCTGGAAACACCATATATTTT
CASSSFGTFSGNTIYF
>TRBV19|.|TRBD2|TRBJ2-7
TGTGCCAGTAGTATCTACCCTAGCGGGGGATACGAGCAGTACTTC
CASSIYPSGGYEQYF
>TRBV11-2|.|TRBD1|TRBJ1-6
TGTGCCAGCAGCCAGGGACAGGGTCCTCCCCTCCACTTT
CASSQGQGPPLHF
>TRBV7-9|.|TRBD1|TRBJ1-5
TGTGCCAGCAGCTCGGCAGGGGGTAATCAGCCCCAGCATTTT
CASSSAGGNQPQHF
>TRBV6-6|.|.|TRBJ1-5
TGTGCCAGCAGTTACCGACACAACAATCAGCCCCAGCATTTT
CASSYRHNNQPQHF
>TRBV4-3|few|TRBD1|TRBJ1-2
TGCGCCAGCAGCCAAGGGACAGGCGTTCGGTATGGCTACACCTTC
CASSQGTGVRYGYTF
>TRBV5-6|.|.|TRBJ2-3
TGTGCCAGCAGCTTACCACTAGTCCTAGGCACAGATACGCAGTATTTT
CASSLPLVLGTDTQYF
>TRBV5-1|.|TRBD1|TRBJ2-1
TGCGCCAGCAGCTTGGGTACAGGGGTCCAGTTCTTC
CASSLGTGVQFF
>TRBV7-2|few|TRBD2|TRBJ2-4
TGTGCCAGCAGCTTAGGTGGCGGGGGACTAGCCAAAAACATTCAGTACTTC
CASSLGGGGLAKNIQYF
>TRBV15|.|TRBD2|TRBJ2-1
TGTGCCACCCAAAGCGGGGCTTTCTCCTACAATGAGCAGTTCTTC
CATQSGAFSYNEQFF
>TRBV7-8|few|TRBD2|TRBJ2-1
TGTGCCAGCAGCCGAAGGCGGGAGGGCCTAGGTGAGATGAGCCGGTTCTTC
CASSRRREGLGEMSRFF